The sequence of this T cell receptor (beta chain) was determined in a study of cytomegalovirus exposure and HLA in healthy donors. Findings and limits, study-wide: Common viral pathogens were later found to be apparently linked to several of the most significant clusters. Researchers counted roughly 150 TCR beta chains as cytomegalovirus-associated. Analysis performed later showed TCR beta chains linked to HLA being more clonally expanded than equally common others.

About this clone itself: Antigen unknown.

Primers included in the PCR were 60 Vbeta and 13 Jbeta primers. Clones were read by immunoSEQ multiplex PCR, and TCRdb kept only the in-frame ones, dropping some. Of approximately 190,000 clones listed, approximately 80% were seen once; the top ten hold around 2%. The CDR3 runs 15 residues. V lost 3 bases and J lost 0, with 11 bases in between. Germline CDR1 SGHRS, CDR2 YFSETQ. Healthy bone marrow donors made up the cohort. Sequences were obtained from PBMCs. The TCR sequence derives from a woman between 18 and 29 years old in good health and CMV-seropositive. The J gene is TRBJ2-3, the V gene TRBV5-1; D is ambiguous. The CDR3 here is CASSSQPGSTDTQYF. For the CDR3, the DNA is TGCGCCAGCAGCTCCCAACCCGGGAGCACAGATACGCAGTATTTT.